This T cell receptor (beta chain) was retrieved from a study of post-analysis software for immune sequencing data. Study-level information: The disease courses covered relapsing-remitting, secondary progressive and progressive-relapsing multiple sclerosis.

On this clonotype itself: Antigen specificity is unknown.

Findings and limits, study-wide: Comparison of patients with controls showed a handful of TRBV segments more frequent in patients, TRBV5-6, TRBV5-1 and TRBV20-1 among them. Normalized Chao1 diversity was significantly lower in multiple sclerosis patients than in controls.

The V gene's germline CDR1 is SQVTM and CDR2 ANQGSEA. This CDR3 spans 16 amino acids. With 4 bases removed from V and 4 bases from J, the gap between germline ends came to 21 bases. Unique-molecular-identifier-tagged TCR beta cDNA libraries were used. Some 500,000 cDNA molecules were obtained from around 0.96 to 9.9 million T cells. TCRdb re-derived calls from the PCR reads in MiXCR, one entry per CDR3 protein. The data show roughly 540,000 distinct CDR3 sequences, around a third seen once. The receptor was derived from a girl aged 2-17 years with multiple sclerosis. The gene calls are TRBV29-1 and TRBJ2-3; weak D call: TRBD2 (7 bases). Source material: blood. The CDR3 reads CSVGGRGGGLPDTQYF. The CDR3 DNA sequence: TGCAGCGTTGGGGGCCGGGGAGGGGGGCTCCCAGATACGCAGTATTTT.